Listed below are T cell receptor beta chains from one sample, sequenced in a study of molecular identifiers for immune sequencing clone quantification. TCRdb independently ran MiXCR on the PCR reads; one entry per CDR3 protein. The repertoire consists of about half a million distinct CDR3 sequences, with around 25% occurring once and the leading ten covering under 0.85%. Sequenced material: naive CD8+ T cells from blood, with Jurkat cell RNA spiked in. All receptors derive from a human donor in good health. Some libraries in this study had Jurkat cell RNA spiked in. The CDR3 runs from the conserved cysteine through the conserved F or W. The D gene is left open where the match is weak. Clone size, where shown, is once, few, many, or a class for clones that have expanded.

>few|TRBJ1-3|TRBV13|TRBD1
CASSTRTGVGNTIYF
TGTGCCAGCAGCACCCGGACAGGGGTTGGAAACACCATATATTTT
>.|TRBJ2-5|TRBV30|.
CAWSPPTATQETQYF
TGTGCCTGGAGTCCCCCGACCGCTACTCAAGAGACCCAGTACTTC
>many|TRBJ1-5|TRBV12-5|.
CASGPPGAGGNQPQHF
TGTGCTAGTGGTCCACCCGGGGCAGGGGGCAATCAGCCCCAGCATTTT
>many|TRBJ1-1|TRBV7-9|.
CASSLGAVEAFF
TGTGCCAGCAGCTTAGGGGCCGTTGAAGCTTTCTTT
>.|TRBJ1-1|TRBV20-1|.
CSARDHGRSNTEAFF
TGCAGTGCTAGAGATCACGGCAGGTCGAACACTGAAGCTTTCTTT
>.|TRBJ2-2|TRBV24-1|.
CATPFDTGELFF
TGTGCCACCCCCTTCGACACCGGGGAGCTGTTTTTT
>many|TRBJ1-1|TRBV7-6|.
CASTSLVGGLNTEAFF
TGTGCCAGCACCTCCTTGGTGGGCGGATTGAACACTGAAGCTTTCTTT
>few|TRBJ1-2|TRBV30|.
CAWSGGTGLYGYTF
TGTGCCTGGAGTGGAGGTACAGGTTTATATGGCTACACCTTC
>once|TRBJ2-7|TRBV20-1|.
CIARNEIDYEQYF
TGCATTGCTAGAAATGAAATCGACTACGAGCAGTACTTC
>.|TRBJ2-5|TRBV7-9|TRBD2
CASSPGLAGGPKETQYF
TGTGCCAGCAGCCCGGGACTAGCGGGAGGGCCAAAAGAGACCCAGTACTTC
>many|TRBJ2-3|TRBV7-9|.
CASSSSVSRTDTQYF
TGTGCCAGCAGCTCGTCCGTTTCTCGCACAGATACGCAGTATTTT
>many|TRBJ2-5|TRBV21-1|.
CASSKVAGETSLPISETQYF
TGTGCCAGCAGCAAAGTCGCAGGAGAAACCAGTTTACCCATCAGCGAGACCCAGTACTTC
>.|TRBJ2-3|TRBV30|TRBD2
CAWSVVGGADTQYF
TGTGCCTGGAGTGTAGTGGGGGGGGCAGATACGCAGTATTTT
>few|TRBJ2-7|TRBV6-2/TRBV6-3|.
CASSSWREASYEQYF
TGTGCCAGCAGTTCCTGGCGGGAAGCTTCCTACGAGCAGTACTTC
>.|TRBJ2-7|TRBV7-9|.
CASSLVGASDFYEQYF
TGTGCCAGCAGCTTAGTTGGGGCTAGCGACTTCTACGAGCAGTACTTC
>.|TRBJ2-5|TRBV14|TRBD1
CASSRPSIRQGEETQYF
TGTGCCAGCAGCCGTCCCTCTATCCGACAGGGAGAAGAGACCCAGTACTTC
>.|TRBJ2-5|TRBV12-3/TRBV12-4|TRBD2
CASSLLAGVEEETQYF
TGTGCCAGCAGTTTACTAGCGGGAGTTGAGGAAGAGACCCAGTACTTC
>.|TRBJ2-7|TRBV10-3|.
CAISEPNRFYEQYF
TGTGCCATCAGTGAGCCGAACCGTTTCTACGAGCAGTACTTC
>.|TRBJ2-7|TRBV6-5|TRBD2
CASSYARRGEYEQYF
TGTGCCAGCAGTTACGCCCGACGGGGGGAATACGAGCAGTACTTC
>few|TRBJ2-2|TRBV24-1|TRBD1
CATSDTDRGSAGELFF
TGTGCCACCAGTGATACGGACAGGGGAAGTGCCGGGGAGCTGTTTTTT
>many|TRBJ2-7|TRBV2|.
CASRDTSSYEQYF
TGTGCCAGCAGGGACACTAGCTCCTACGAGCAGTACTTC
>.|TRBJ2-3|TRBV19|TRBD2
CASGHSGGGTDTQYF
TGTGCCAGTGGGCACTCGGGCGGGGGGACAGATACGCAGTATTTT
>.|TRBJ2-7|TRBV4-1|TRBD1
CASSQGFSSRDRDYEQYF
TGCGCCAGCAGCCAAGGTTTCTCGAGCCGGGACAGGGACTACGAGCAGTACTTC
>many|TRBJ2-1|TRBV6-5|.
CASSYGGRGPDEQFF
TGTGCCAGCAGTTACGGGGGGAGGGGGCCCGATGAGCAGTTCTTC
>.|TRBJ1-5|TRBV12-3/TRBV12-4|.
CASSPFSGPHLNQPQHF
TGTGCCAGCAGCCCCTTTTCGGGCCCCCACCTCAATCAGCCCCAGCATTTT
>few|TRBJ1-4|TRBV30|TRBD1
CAWSWDRNEKLFF
TGTGCCTGGAGTTGGGACAGAAATGAAAAACTGTTTTTT
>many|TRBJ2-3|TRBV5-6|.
CASSLARSTDTQYF
TGTGCCAGCAGCTTGGCCAGAAGCACAGATACGCAGTATTTT
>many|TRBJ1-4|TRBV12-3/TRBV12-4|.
CASSAFRDNGEKLFF
TGTGCCAGCAGTGCATTTAGGGACAACGGGGAAAAACTGTTTTTT
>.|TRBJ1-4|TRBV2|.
CASRGTAATNEKLFF
TGTGCCAGCAGAGGGACGGCTGCAACTAATGAAAAACTGTTTTTT
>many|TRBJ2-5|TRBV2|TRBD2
CASSTPRTSGGAVIQETQYF
TGTGCCAGCAGTACACCTCGGACTAGCGGGGGGGCCGTGATTCAAGAGACCCAGTACTTC